What follows are 31 T cell receptor beta chains derived from one specimen sequenced in a study of blood T cell repertoires in COVID-19. Method: immunoSEQ multiplex PCR; TCRdb's copy keeps in-frame clones and lacks some. The sample carries about 200,000 clones, around three quarters recorded once. Sequenced: peripheral blood. These receptors were collected from a woman aged 70-85 years with acute or convalescent COVID-19.

The genes are TRBV5-5 and TRBJ1-1; D gene ambiguous. Germline CDR1 SGHKS, CDR2 YYEKEE (reference sequence). Trimming took off 4 bases at V and 1 base at J, with 8 bases between the two ends. This CDR3 comprises 13 residues. CDR3 nucleotides: TGTGCCAGCAGCGCCCAGTCGAACACTGAAGCTTTCTTT. Residues: CASSAQSNTEAFF.

The chain joins TRBV24-1 to TRBJ2-3; possible D gene TRBD1, 5 bases. Germline lookup yields CDR1 KGHDR and CDR2 SFDVKD. V was shortened by 2 bases and J by 1 base, with 12 bases between the two germline ends. This CDR3 spans 16 amino acids. The CDR3 DNA reads TGTGCCACCAGTGATTCCGCCAGGGCCCGCACAGATACGCAGTATTTT. This sequence encodes CATSDSARARTDTQYF.

The chain recombines TRBV19 with TRBJ2-2; 12 bases align to TRBD1. CDR3 length: 15 amino acids. J was trimmed by 6 bases and V by 8 bases; bases with no gene match: 7. Per the germline V gene, CDR1 is LNHDA and CDR2 is SQIVND (reference sequence). DNA for the CDR3: TGTGCCAGTGTGCGGGGGACAGGGGGCTCCGGGGAGCTGTTTTTT. It is translated as CASVRGTGGSGELFF.

The chain couples TRBV28 to TRBJ2-1, with D unclear. Germline values: CDR1 MDHEN, CDR2 SYDVKM. The V and J ends lost 7 bases and 1 base respectively, with 8 bases between them. There are 13 residues in the CDR3. CDR3 loop: CASMAFSYNEQFF. In DNA form, the CDR3 reads TGTGCCAGCATGGCCTTTTCCTACAATGAGCAGTTCTTC. Drawing the rest from reference TRBV28 and TRBJ2-1, the complete variable domain is DVKVTQSSRYLVKRTGEKVFLECVQDMDHENMFWYRQDPGLGLRLIYFSYDVKMKEKGDIPEGYSVSREKKERFSLILESASTNQTSMYLCASMAFSYNEQFFGPGTRLTVL.

This clone appeared many times. As DNA, the CDR3 is TGCGCCAGCAGCCCAGACAGGTCCTCTGGAAACACCATATATTTT. Translation gives CASSPDRSSGNTIYF. This sequence joins TRBV10-2 and TRBJ1-3; D may be TRBD1 (6 bases). Trimming left V 6 bases short and J 0 bases short, with 12 bases between. The CDR3 totals 15 residues. CDR1 is WSHSY and CDR2 is SAAADI in the germline V gene.

Sample share makes this clone medium-sized. This sequence joins TRBV5-6 and TRBJ2-7, with 9 bases matching TRBD1. The CDR3 loop spans 15 amino acids. Losses at the gene ends were 4 bases for V and 5 bases for J; bases not matched to a gene: 10. Germline V gene lookup returns CDR1 SGHDT and CDR2 YYEEEE. CDR3 nucleotide sequence: TGTGCCAGCAGCCGTAGAGGGACAGGGAATCACGAGCAGTACTTC. Translating it yields CASSRRGTGNHEQYF.

The DNA of the CDR3 is TGCGCCAGCAGCATCGGACTAGCGGGAGTTGACGGGGAGCTGTTTTTT. Amino acids: CASSIGLAGVDGELFF. The chain links TRBV5-1 to TRBJ2-2; TRBD2 matches 13 bases. From germline, CDR1 is SGHRS and CDR2 YFSETQ. The CDR3 runs to 16 residues. Germline trimming cut 4 bases from V and 7 bases from J; bases unmatched to any gene: 7.

The gene calls are TRBV25-1 and TRBJ1-1, with D perhaps TRBD1 (5 bases). This CDR3 spans 13 amino acids. Germline V gene lookup returns CDR1 MGHDK and CDR2 SYGVNS. The V gene lost 3 bases and the J gene lost 5 bases, with 10 bases spanning the gap. CDR3 amino acids: CASSDRGWTEAFF. In DNA, the CDR3 is TGTGCCAGCAGTGACCGGGGGTGGACTGAAGCTTTCTTT.

With respect to this clone: Additional DNA sequences in this sample encode the identical CDR3. J is TRBJ2-3 and V is TRBV3-1 (or the pseudogene TRBV3-2), with 8 bases fitting TRBD1. The germline V gene has CDR1 LGHDT and CDR2 YNNKEL (reference sequence). Trimming at V came to 1 base and at J to 6 bases, leaving 6 bases not matched to a gene. This CDR3 comprises 15 residues. The CDR3, as DNA: TGTGCCAGCAGCCAAGTGGCAGGGGGCGCGGATACGCAGTATTTT. This translates into CASSQVAGGADTQYF.

The V and J genes are TRBV19 and TRBJ2-3; D might be TRBD2 (7 bases). This CDR3 comprises 14 residues. V was trimmed by 8 bases and J by 5 bases, leaving 17 bases between them. In germline, CDR1 is LNHDA, CDR2 SQIVND (reference sequence). The CDR3 is CASGPGGPLDTQYF. The CDR3, as DNA: TGTGCCAGTGGCCCCGGGGGGCCCTTAGATACGCAGTATTTT. Variable domain in full (rest from reference TRBV19 and TRBJ2-3): DGGITQSPKYLFRKEGQNVTLSCEQNLNHDAMYWYRQDPGQGLRLIYYSQIVNDFQKGDIAEGYSVSREKKESFPLTVTSAQKNPTAFYLCASGPGGPLDTQYFGPGTRLTVL.

The gene calls are TRBV9 and TRBJ2-3; no firm D call. The CDR3 runs to 14 residues. Trimming left V 3 bases short and J 1 base short, with 9 bases between. CDR1 and CDR2 (germline): SGDLS, YYNGEE. CDR3 loop: CASSATRGTDTQYF. In nucleotides, the CDR3 is TGTGCCAGCAGCGCCACCCGGGGCACAGATACGCAGTATTTT.

The genes are TRBV30 and TRBJ2-7; 9 nucleotides align to TRBD1. The CDR3 sequence is 14 residues long. Germline lookup yields CDR1 GTSNPN and CDR2 SVGIG (reference sequence). The trim removed 1 base at V and 4 bases at J, leaving 5 bases unmatched. CDR3 bases: TGTGCCTGGAGTGATAACAGGGGGCTGTACGAGCAGTACTTC. Amino acid sequence: CAWSDNRGLYEQYF. The whole variable domain, remainder taken from reference TRBV30 and TRBJ2-7, is SQTIHQWPATLVQPVGSPLSLECTVEGTSNPNLYWYRQAAGRGLQLLFYSVGIGQISSEVPQNLSASRPQDRQFILSSKKLLLSDSGFYLCAWSDNRGLYEQYFGPGTRLTVT.

The chain recombines TRBV2 with TRBJ1-1; TRBD1 is a possible D gene (6 bases). The CDR3 totals 14 residues. CDR1 SNHLY and CDR2 FYNNEI come from the germline V gene. With 6 bases removed from V and 3 bases from J, the gap between germline ends came to 14 bases. CDR3 sequence (DNA): TGTGCCAGCAGCTGGGGACAAATAGACACTGAAGCTTTCTTT. Residues: CASSWGQIDTEAFF.

This sequence joins TRBV5-1 and TRBJ2-1; 15 bases are shared with TRBD2. This CDR3 has 14 residues. Germline lookup yields CDR1 SGHRS and CDR2 YFSETQ. V was pared by 4 bases and J by 13 bases, with 6 bases of the junction left unmatched. Here the CDR3 reads CASSPGLAGGIQFF. The CDR3 coding sequence is TGCGCCAGCAGCCCGGGACTAGCGGGAGGCATCCAGTTCTTC.

The chain recombines TRBV2 with TRBJ1-2, with no clear D. V shed 2 bases and J shed 5 bases, with 15 bases lying between them. Germline assignment: CDR1 SNHLY and CDR2 FYNNEI. The CDR3 totals 15 residues. The CDR3 here is CASSETAGIGYGYTF. CDR3 DNA sequence: TGTGCCAGCAGTGAAACTGCAGGAATAGGATATGGCTACACCTTC.

J is TRBJ1-2 and V is TRBV7-2; perhaps TRBD1 as D (5 bases). Germline V gives CDR1 SGHTA, CDR2 FQGNSA. This CDR3 has 13 residues. Deletions cut 3 bases from V and 8 bases from J, with 13 bases between. In DNA form, the CDR3 reads TGTGCCAGCAGCTTCGCCAGGGTTAGCGGCTACACCTTC. It translates to CASSFARVSGYTF.

V and J are TRBV28 and TRBJ2-3; the D is unclear. V lost 7 bases to trimming and J lost 6 bases, with 11 bases between them. The germline CDR1 and CDR2 sequences are MDHEN and SYDVKM. CDR3 length: 12 amino acids. The CDR3 region has the DNA TGTGCCAGCACCCGAACTATCGATACGCAGTATTTT. Protein sequence: CASTRTIDTQYF.

The chain links TRBV5-4 to TRBJ2-7; 7 nucleotides agree with TRBD2. The CDR3 runs 15 residues. Germline V lookup: CDR1 SGHNT, CDR2 YYREEE (reference sequence). V gave up 0 bases and J gave up 5 bases; unmatched junction bases: 8. The CDR3 reads CASSLAGGSLDEQYF. For the CDR3, the DNA is TGTGCCAGCAGCTTGGCGGGAGGTAGTCTGGACGAGCAGTACTTC.

The chain links TRBV7-2 to TRBJ1-1; no reliable D call. This CDR3 region has 14 residues. Germline CDR1 and CDR2: SGHTA and FQGNSA. The V gene lost 5 bases and the J gene lost 1 base, with 11 bases spanning the gap. The CDR3 sequence: CASSPGRGNTEAFF. The CDR3 nucleotides are TGTGCCAGCAGCCCTGGTCGGGGGAACACTGAAGCTTTCTTT.

This clone was observed a handful of times. In nucleotides, the CDR3 is TGTGCCAGCAGCGAGACAATTAGCGGGATGGTAACAGATACGCAGTATTTT. It translates to CASSETISGMVTDTQYF. The chain is built from TRBV7-2 and TRBJ2-3; TRBD2 matches 8 bases. After removal of 5 bases from V and 3 bases from J, the junction contained 13 bases not matched to a gene. Per germline, CDR1 SGHTA and CDR2 FQGNSA. This CDR3 comprises 17 residues.

This clone appeared many times. Distinct nucleotide sequences in the sample also encode this CDR3. The rearrangement links TRBV5-1 to TRBJ2-2; TRBD1 matches 7 bases. This CDR3 is 15 amino acids long. The V gene's germline CDR1 is SGHRS and CDR2 YFSETQ. The V segment lost 4 bases and the J segment 0 bases; nucleotides outside the gene matches: 3. CDR3 sequence: CASSPGQANTGELFF. The DNA for the CDR3 is TGCGCCAGCAGCCCAGGACAGGCGAACACCGGGGAGCTGTTTTTT.

This chain joins TRBV2 and TRBJ2-3; TRBD2 agrees at 15 bases. The CDR3 is 16 amino acids. The V segment lost 6 bases and the J segment 6 bases; nucleotides outside the gene matches: 7. The germline CDR1 and CDR2 sequences are SNHLY and FYNNEI. The CDR3 reads CASSSGLAGGGDTQYF. The CDR3 DNA sequence: TGTGCCAGCAGCTCAGGACTAGCGGGAGGGGGCGATACGCAGTATTTT. Combining the CDR3 with reference TRBV2 and TRBJ2-3 gives the whole variable domain EPEVTQTPSHQVTQMGQEVILRCVPISNHLYFYWYRQILGQKVEFLVSFYNNEISEKSEIFDDQFSVERPDGSNFTLKIRSTKLEDSAMYFCASSSGLAGGGDTQYFGPGTRLTVL.

The count of this clone is one. The chain links TRBV3-1 (or the pseudogene TRBV3-2) to TRBJ1-1; tentative D call: TRBD1 (6 bases). V was cut by 1 base and J by 3 bases, with 12 bases left in between. The CDR3 is 15 amino acids. Germline V lookup: CDR1 LGHDT, CDR2 YNNKEL (reference sequence). CDR3 sequence: CASSQGGRMDTEAFF. CDR3 DNA: TGTGCCAGCAGCCAAGGGGGGCGGATGGACACTGAAGCTTTCTTT.

This chain uses TRBV30 with TRBJ1-2; 10 nucleotides match TRBD1. This CDR3 is built from 12 residues. CDR1 is GTSNPN, CDR2 SVGIG, per germline (reference sequence). After removal of 8 bases from V and 6 bases from J, the junction contained 6 bases not matched to a gene. CDR3 nucleotide sequence: TGTGCCAGATCGGACAGGGGGAATGGCTACACCTTC. Its protein is CARSDRGNGYTF.

J is TRBJ1-6 and V is TRBV28; 9 positions match TRBD1. Germline CDR1 MDHEN, CDR2 SYDVKM. V shed 10 bases and J 10 bases; nucleotides not matched to a gene: 20. The CDR3 is 17 amino acids. The DNA for the CDR3 is TGTGCCACCAGGGGATCTAGGTCGGGGGACAGGGCCTCACCCCTCCACTTT. Amino acid sequence: CATRGSRSGDRASPLHF.

In its sample, this clone was seen a few times. This chain connects TRBV18 to TRBJ1-6; D is possibly TRBD1 (6 bases). The CDR3 spans 14 residues. Germline-derived CDR1 and CDR2 are KGHSH and LQKENI. V gave up 1 base and J gave up 10 bases, with 11 bases separating them. The CDR3 sequence is CASSPQGVGSPLHF. The CDR3 bases are TGTGCCAGCTCACCACAGGGGGTCGGCTCACCCCTCCACTTT.

J is TRBJ2-3 and V is TRBV3-1 (or the pseudogene TRBV3-2), with TRBD2 as a possible D gene (5 bases). Germline-derived CDR1 and CDR2 are LGHDT and YNNKEL (reference sequence). The CDR3 is 12 residues long. The V and J ends lost 6 bases and 6 bases respectively, with 10 bases between them. This CDR3 is CASSYGLDTQYF. The DNA of the CDR3 is TGTGCCAGCAGTTACGGACTGGATACGCAGTATTTT.

This clone was recorded once. V gene TRBV27 combines with J gene TRBJ1-5; D not resolved. Germline V gives CDR1 MNHEY, CDR2 SMNVEV (reference sequence). Trimming took 3 bases from V and 4 from J, leaving 7 bases between them. This CDR3 is built from 13 residues. CDR3 nucleotides: TGTGCCAGCAGTTTCCACGGGAATCAGCCCCAGCATTTT. Protein sequence: CASSFHGNQPQHF.

The chain recombines TRBV27 with TRBJ1-2, with 8 bases lining up with TRBD1. The ends lost 6 bases at V and 6 bases at J; junction bases unmatched: 9. CDR3 length: 14 residues. The germline gives CDR1 MNHEY, CDR2 SMNVEV (reference sequence). The CDR3 reads CASRVTGAVDGYTF. The CDR3 DNA is TGTGCCAGCAGAGTGACAGGGGCGGTCGATGGCTACACCTTC.

This rearrangement joins TRBV27 to TRBJ1-1, with 11 bases that match TRBD1. With V trimmed by 5 bases and J by 1 base, 3 bases remained unmatched. The germline CDR1 and CDR2 sequences are MNHEY and SMNVEV (reference sequence). The CDR3 runs to 15 residues. The CDR3 DNA sequence: TGTGCCAGCAGTCCTGGGACAGGGGGGAACACTGAAGCTTTCTTT. Its translation: CASSPGTGGNTEAFF.

This clone was seen a handful of times. Distinct nucleotide sequences in the sample also encode this CDR3. This sequence joins TRBV12-3 or TRBV12-4 and TRBJ2-1, with a possible D match to TRBD2 (5 bases). This CDR3 has 13 residues. Trimming took 3 bases from V and 7 from J, leaving 10 bases between them. CDR3 in amino acids: CASSFSGNNEQFF. CDR3 DNA sequence: TGTGCCAGCAGTTTTTCGGGGAATAATGAGCAGTTCTTC.